This T cell receptor beta chain is drawn from a study of blood T cells in healthy people across ages. Points from the study as a whole: Expanded clonotype changes were possibly confounded by unknown donor CMV status. Long-lived donors had more naive CD4+ cells and higher diversity than aged donors.

Trimming cost V 5 bases and J 0 bases; bases outside gene matches: 4. The germline V gene encodes CDR1 PRHDT and CDR2 FYEKMQ (reference sequence). The CDR3 has 16 amino acids. Total RNA amounts of at least 6 micrograms were extracted per sample. With respect to this clonotype: Its antigen is not known.

It was with a sample-barcoded 5' primer and a J-beta primer mix that a second PCR of roughly 6 to 11 cycles was run. Each cDNA molecule was tagged by a template-switch adaptor with 12 random nucleotides. TCRdb reprocessed the 5' RACE reads with MiXCR, giving one entry per CDR3 protein. The table includes 600,000 to 850,000 distinct CDR3 sequences, roughly 47% detected once. The chain uses TRBV13 and TRBJ2-7, with TRBD2 matching over 13 bases. The clonotype originates from a woman aged 55 to 70 in good health. Material for sequencing was blood. CDR3 bases: TGTGCCAGCAGCCGAGGGACTAGCGGGGACTCCTACGAGCAGTACTTC. Protein: CASSRGTSGDSYEQYF. The entire variable domain, with the rest obtained from reference TRBV13 and TRBJ2-7, is as follows: AAGVIQSPRHLIKEKRETATLKCYPIPRHDTVYWYQQGPGQDPQFLISFYEKMQSDKGSIPDRFSAQQFSDYHSELNMSSLELGDSALYFCASSRGTSGDSYEQYFGPGTRLTVT.